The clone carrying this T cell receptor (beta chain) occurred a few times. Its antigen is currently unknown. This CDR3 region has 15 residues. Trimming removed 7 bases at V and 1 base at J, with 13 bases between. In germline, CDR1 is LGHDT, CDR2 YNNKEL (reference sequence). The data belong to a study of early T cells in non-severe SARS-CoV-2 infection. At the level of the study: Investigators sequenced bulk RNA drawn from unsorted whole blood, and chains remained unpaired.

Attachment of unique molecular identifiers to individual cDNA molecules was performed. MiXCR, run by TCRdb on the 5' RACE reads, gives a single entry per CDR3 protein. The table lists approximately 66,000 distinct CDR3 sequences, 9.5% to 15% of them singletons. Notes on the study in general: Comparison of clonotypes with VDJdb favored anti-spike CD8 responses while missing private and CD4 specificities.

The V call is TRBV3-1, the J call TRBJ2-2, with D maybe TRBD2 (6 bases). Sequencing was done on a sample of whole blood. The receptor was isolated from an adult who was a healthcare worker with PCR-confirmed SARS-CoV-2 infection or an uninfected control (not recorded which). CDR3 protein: CASTRTTRNTGELFF. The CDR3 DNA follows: TGTGCCAGCACCCGAACGACTAGGAACACCGGGGAGCTGTTTTTT.